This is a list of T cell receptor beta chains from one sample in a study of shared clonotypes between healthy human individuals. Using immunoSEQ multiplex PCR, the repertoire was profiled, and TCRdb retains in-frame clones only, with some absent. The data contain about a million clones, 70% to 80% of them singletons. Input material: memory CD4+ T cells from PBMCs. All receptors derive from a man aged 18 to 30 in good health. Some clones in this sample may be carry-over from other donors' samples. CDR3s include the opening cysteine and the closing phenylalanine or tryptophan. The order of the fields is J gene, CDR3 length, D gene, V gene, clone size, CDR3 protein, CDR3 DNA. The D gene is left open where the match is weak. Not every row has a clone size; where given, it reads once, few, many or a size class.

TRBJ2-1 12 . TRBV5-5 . CASSLARERGFF TGTGCCAGCAGCTTGGCGAGGGAGAGGGGGTTCTTC
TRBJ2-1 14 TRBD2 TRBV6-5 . CASASGRRYNEQFF TGTGCCAGCGCTAGCGGCCGGAGATACAATGAGCAGTTCTTC
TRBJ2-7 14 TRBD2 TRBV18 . CASSGGTASYEQYF TGTGCCAGCTCGGGGGGGACTGCGTCCTACGAGCAGTACTTC
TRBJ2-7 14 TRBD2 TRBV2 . CASLAGVISYEQYF TGTGCCAGCCTAGCGGGAGTCATCTCCTACGAGCAGTACTTC
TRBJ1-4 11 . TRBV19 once CASSTSEKLFF TGTGCCAGTAGTACAAGTGAAAAACTGTTTTTT
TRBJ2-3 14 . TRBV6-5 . CASSSYDNTDTQYF TGTGCCAGCAGTTCCTACGACAACACAGATACGCAGTATTTT
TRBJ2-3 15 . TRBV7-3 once CASSSRGLSTDTQYF TGTGCCAGCAGCTCCAGGGGTCTAAGCACAGATACGCAGTATTTT
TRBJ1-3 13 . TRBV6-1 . CATAGTFGNTIYF TGTGCCACAGCCGGGACATTTGGAAACACCATATATTTT
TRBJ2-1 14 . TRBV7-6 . CASSFTLEVNEQFF TGTGCCAGCAGCTTCACCCTAGAGGTCAATGAGCAGTTCTTC
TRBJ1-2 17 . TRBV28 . CASSLDDQGPGRYGYTF TGTGCCAGCAGTTTGGACGATCAGGGGCCGGGGCGCTATGGCTACACCTTC
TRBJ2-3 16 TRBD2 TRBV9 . CASSVATLAGADTQYF TGTGCCAGCAGCGTAGCTACTCTAGCGGGAGCAGATACGCAGTATTTT
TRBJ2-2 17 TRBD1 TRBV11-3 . CASSPSPGGGVAGELFF TGTGCCAGCAGCCCCTCTCCAGGGGGCGGAGTGGCCGGGGAGCTGTTTTTT
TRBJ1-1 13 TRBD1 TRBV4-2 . CASSRGGNTEAFF TGTGCCAGCAGCCGAGGGGGCAACACTGAAGCTTTCTTT
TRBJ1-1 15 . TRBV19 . CASSKTGRGGSEAFF TGTGCCAGTAGTAAAACAGGTAGGGGTGGGTCTGAAGCTTTCTTT
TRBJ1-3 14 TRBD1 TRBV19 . CASGQDNTGNTIYF TGTGCCAGTGGACAGGACAATACCGGAAACACCATATATTTT
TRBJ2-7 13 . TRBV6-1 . CASSPQAAYEQYF TGTGCCAGCAGTCCCCAAGCCGCCTACGAGCAGTACTTC
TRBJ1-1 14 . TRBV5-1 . CASSPHRVNTEAFF TGCGCCAGCAGCCCCCACAGGGTGAACACTGAAGCTTTCTTT
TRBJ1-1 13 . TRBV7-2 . CASSLTSNTEAFF TGTGCCAGCAGCTTAACTTCTAACACTGAAGCTTTCTTT
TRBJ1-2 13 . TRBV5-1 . CASSPDGDYGYTF TGCGCCAGCAGCCCGGACGGTGACTATGGCTACACCTTC
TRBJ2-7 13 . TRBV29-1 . CSVELFGVYEQYF TGCAGCGTTGAATTATTTGGTGTCTACGAGCAGTACTTC
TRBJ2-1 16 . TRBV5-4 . CASTLGPRVSEKEQFF TGTGCCAGCACCTTGGGCCCGAGGGTTAGCGAAAAAGAGCAGTTCTTC
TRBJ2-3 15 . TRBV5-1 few CASSMRRQNTDTQYF TGCGCCAGCAGCATGAGGAGACAGAACACAGATACGCAGTATTTT
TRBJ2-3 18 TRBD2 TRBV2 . CASSVRLAGGPGTDTQYF TGTGCCAGCAGTGTCAGACTAGCGGGAGGGCCTGGCACAGATACGCAGTATTTT
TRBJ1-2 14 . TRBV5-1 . CASSLGSPNYGYTF TGCGCCAGCAGCTTGGGCAGCCCTAACTATGGCTACACCTTC
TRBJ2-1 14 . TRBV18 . CASSPGLRGNEQFF TGTGCCAGCTCACCCGGCCTGCGAGGCAATGAGCAGTTCTTC
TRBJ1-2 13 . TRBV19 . CASMEARYYGYTF TGTGCCAGTATGGAGGCGCGGTACTATGGCTACACCTTC
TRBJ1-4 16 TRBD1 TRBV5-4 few CASSLAGGTANEKLFF TGTGCCAGCAGCTTGGCAGGGGGGACAGCTAATGAAAAACTGTTTTTT
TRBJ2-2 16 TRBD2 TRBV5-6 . CASSQDLAGAGGELFF TGTGCCAGCAGCCAGGATCTAGCGGGAGCGGGCGGGGAGCTGTTTTTT
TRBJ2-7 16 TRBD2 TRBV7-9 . CASSFDLAGLSYEQYF TGTGCCAGCAGCTTTGACCTAGCGGGCCTATCCTACGAGCAGTACTTC
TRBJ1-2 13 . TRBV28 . CASSSTRGAGYTF TGTGCCAGCAGTTCTACCAGGGGTGCTGGCTACACCTTC
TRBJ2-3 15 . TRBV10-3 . CAISNSGTGTDTQYF TGTGCCATCAGTAATAGCGGGACAGGGACAGATACGCAGTATTTT
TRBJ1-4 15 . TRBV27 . CASSPTWGSGEKLFF TGTGCCAGCAGTCCGACCTGGGGTTCGGGTGAAAAACTGTTTTTT
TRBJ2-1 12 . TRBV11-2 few CASSSASAEQFF TGTGCCAGCAGCTCAGCGAGCGCTGAGCAGTTCTTC
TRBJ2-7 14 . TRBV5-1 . CASCDPGLTYEQYF TGCGCCAGCTGCGACCCCGGACTAACCTACGAGCAGTACTTC
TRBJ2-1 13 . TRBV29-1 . CSVVDSFYNEQFF TGCAGCGTTGTGGACAGTTTTTACAATGAGCAGTTCTTC
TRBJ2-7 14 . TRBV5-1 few CASSLRGGSYEQYF TGCGCCAGCAGCTTGAGAGGCGGCTCCTACGAGCAGTACTTC
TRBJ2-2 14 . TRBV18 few CASSPVQSTGELFF TGTGCCAGCTCACCGGTACAGAGCACCGGGGAGCTGTTTTTT
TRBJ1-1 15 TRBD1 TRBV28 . CASSLLGQVNTEAFF TGTGCCAGCAGTTTACTCGGACAGGTGAACACTGAAGCTTTCTTT
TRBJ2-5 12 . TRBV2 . CASSEWGETQYF TGTGCCAGCAGTGAATGGGGAGAGACCCAGTACTTC
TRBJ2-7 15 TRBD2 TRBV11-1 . CASSPRLAGPYEQYF TGTGCCAGCAGCCCACGACTAGCGGGGCCCTACGAGCAGTACTTC
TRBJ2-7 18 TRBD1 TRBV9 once CASSVAPRVGTGTYEQYF TGTGCCAGCAGCGTAGCACCCAGGGTCGGGACAGGGACCTACGAGCAGTACTTC
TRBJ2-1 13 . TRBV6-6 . CASSYYGPNEQFF TGTGCCAGCAGTTACTACGGACCTAATGAGCAGTTCTTC
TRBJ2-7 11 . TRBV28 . CASSSLREQYF TGTGCCAGCAGTTCCCTTAGGGAGCAGTACTTC
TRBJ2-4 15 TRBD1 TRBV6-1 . CASKTTGVGKNIQYF TGTGCCAGCAAGACAACAGGGGTGGGCAAAAACATTCAGTACTTC
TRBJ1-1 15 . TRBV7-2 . CASSPYRAVNTEAFF TGTGCCAGCAGCCCCTACAGGGCGGTAAACACTGAAGCTTTCTTT
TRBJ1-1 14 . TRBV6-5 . CASSFRGGNTEAFF TGTGCCAGCAGTTTCAGGGGTGGGAACACTGAAGCTTTCTTT
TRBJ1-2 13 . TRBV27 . CASSLLGLGGYTF TGTGCCAGCAGTTTATTAGGACTCGGGGGCTACACCTTC
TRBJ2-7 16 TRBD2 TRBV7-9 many CASSLGLGGGPDEQYF TGTGCCAGCAGCTTAGGATTGGGGGGAGGGCCGGACGAGCAGTACTTC
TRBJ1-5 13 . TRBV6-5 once CASSSTVNQPQHF TGTGCCAGCAGTTCGACAGTAAATCAGCCCCAGCATTTT